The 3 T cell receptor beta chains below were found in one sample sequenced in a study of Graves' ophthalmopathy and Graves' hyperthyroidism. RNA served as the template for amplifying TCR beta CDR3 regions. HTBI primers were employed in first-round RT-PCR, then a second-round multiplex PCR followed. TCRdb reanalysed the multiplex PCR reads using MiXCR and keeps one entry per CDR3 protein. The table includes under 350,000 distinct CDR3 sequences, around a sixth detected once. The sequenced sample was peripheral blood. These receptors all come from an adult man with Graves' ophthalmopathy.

The CDR3 nucleotides are TGTGCCAGCAGCCCCCAAGGAACATATAGCAATCAGCCCCAGCATTTT. It translates to CASSPQGTYSNQPQHF. This chain joins TRBV11-2 and TRBJ1-5, with unresolved D. Germline-derived CDR1 and CDR2 are SGHAT and FQNNGV. This CDR3 is 16 amino acids long. With 5 bases removed from V and 0 bases from J, the gap between germline ends came to 14 bases.

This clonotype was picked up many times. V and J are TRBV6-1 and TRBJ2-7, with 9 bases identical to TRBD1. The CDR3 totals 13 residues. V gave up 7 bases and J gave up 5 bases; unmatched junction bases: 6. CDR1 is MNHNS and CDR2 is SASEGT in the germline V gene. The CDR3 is CASIGTGFNEQYF. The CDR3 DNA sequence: TGTGCCAGCATCGGGACAGGGTTCAACGAGCAGTACTTC.

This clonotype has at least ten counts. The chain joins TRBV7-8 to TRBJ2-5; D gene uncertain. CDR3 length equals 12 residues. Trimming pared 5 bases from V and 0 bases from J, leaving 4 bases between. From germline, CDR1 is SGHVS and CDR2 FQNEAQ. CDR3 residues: CASSTHQETQYF. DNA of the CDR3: TGTGCCAGCAGCACCCACCAAGAGACCCAGTACTTC.